This TCR beta chain was documented in a study of OX40 agonist ivuxolimab in advanced cancers. Assay used: immunoSEQ multiplex PCR; TCRdb lists only in-frame clones, some missing. Of nearly 110,000 clones in the sample, approximately 90% were seen once. CDR1 and CDR2 from the germline V gene are MNHEY and SVGAGI. V gave up 7 bases and J gave up 4 bases; unmatched junction bases: 6. The CDR3 totals 13 residues. This receptor was identified in an adult with an advanced solid tumor such as melanoma, head and neck, liver or kidney cancer. Sequences were derived from CD4+ or CD8+ T cells sorted from blood, sampled in a trial of the OX40 agonist ivuxolimab. The gene calls are TRBV6-5 and TRBJ2-7; 8 nucleotides align to TRBD2. The DNA for the CDR3 is TGTGCCAGCACCTCCGGGGGGGGGTACGAGCAGTACTTC. This sequence encodes CASTSGGGYEQYF.